Described below is a single T cell receptor beta chain sequence and its context. What it binds is not known. The method was immunoSEQ multiplex PCR; TCRdb's version includes in-frame clones alone and lacks a portion of them. The repertoire has roughly 30,000 clones, just under 90% of them found once; the top ten carry roughly 50%. The entry originates in a study of lymphopenia after photon versus proton radiotherapy. Study-wide results and limits: After the lymphocyte nadir, photon-treated repertoires showed oligoclonal expansion, especially of CD8+ Temra cells. Survival link was tested only in deceased patients; proton benefit remains a possibility. A bigger post-nadir fall in TCR diversity correlated inversely with survival time in deceased patients. Under photons, naive T cells and diversity fell while effector/memory populations rose.

J was trimmed by 4 bases and V by 4 bases; bases with no gene match: 7. Germline CDR1 reads SGHDT; CDR2 reads YYEEEE. The CDR3 sequence is 16 residues long. V is TRBV5-6 and J is TRBJ2-2; 10 bases agree with TRBD1. This clonotype originated in an older woman with cholangiocarcinoma. Some clones in this sample may be carry-over from other donors' samples. Here the sequenced sample was peripheral blood, taken from a patient treated with proton-based radiotherapy. The CDR3 loop is CASSLGTGVRTGELFF. The CDR3 DNA reads TGTGCCAGCAGCCTCGGGACAGGGGTTCGCACCGGGGAGCTGTTTTTT.